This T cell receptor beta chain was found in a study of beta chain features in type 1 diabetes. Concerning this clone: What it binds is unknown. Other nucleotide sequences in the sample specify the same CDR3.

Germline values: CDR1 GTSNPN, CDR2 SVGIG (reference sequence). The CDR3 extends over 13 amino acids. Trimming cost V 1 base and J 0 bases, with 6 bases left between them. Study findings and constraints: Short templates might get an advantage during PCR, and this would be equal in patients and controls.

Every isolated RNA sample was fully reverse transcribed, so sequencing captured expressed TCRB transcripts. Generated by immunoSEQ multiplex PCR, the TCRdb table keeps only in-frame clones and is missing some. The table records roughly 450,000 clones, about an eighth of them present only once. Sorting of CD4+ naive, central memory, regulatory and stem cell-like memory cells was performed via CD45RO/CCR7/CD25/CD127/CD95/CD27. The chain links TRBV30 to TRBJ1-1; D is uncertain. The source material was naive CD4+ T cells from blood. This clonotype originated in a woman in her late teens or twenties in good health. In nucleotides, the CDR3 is TGTGCCTGGAGTGGCAGGCTGAACACTGAAGCTTTCTTT. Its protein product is CAWSGRLNTEAFF.